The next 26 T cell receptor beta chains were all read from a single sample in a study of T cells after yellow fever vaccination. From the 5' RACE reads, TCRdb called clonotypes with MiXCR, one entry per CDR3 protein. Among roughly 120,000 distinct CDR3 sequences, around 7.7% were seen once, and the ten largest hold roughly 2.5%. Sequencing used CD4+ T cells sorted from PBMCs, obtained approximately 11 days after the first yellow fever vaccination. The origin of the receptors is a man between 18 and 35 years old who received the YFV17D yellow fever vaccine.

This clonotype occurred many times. In nucleotides, the CDR3 is TGTGCCAGCAGTCGAGACAGGGGGAACTATGGCTACACCTTC. Encoded protein: CASSRDRGNYGYTF. This rearrangement joins TRBV12-3 or TRBV12-4 to TRBJ1-2, with 9 positions matching TRBD1. Losses at the gene ends were 5 bases for V and 2 bases for J; bases not matched to a gene: 3. The CDR3 runs to 14 residues.

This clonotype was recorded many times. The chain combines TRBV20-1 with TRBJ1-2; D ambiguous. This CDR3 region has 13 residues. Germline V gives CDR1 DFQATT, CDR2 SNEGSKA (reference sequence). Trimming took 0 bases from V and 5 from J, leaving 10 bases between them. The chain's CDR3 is CSARDRSNYGYTF. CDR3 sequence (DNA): TGCAGTGCTAGAGACAGGTCAAATTATGGCTACACCTTC.

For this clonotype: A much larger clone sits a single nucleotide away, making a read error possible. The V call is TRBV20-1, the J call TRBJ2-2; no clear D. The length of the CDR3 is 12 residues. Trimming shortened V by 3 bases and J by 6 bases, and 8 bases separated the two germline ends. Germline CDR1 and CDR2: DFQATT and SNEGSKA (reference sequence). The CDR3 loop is CSASLSAGELFF. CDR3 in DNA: TGCAGTGCTAGCCTAAGCGCCGGGGAGCTGTTTTTT.

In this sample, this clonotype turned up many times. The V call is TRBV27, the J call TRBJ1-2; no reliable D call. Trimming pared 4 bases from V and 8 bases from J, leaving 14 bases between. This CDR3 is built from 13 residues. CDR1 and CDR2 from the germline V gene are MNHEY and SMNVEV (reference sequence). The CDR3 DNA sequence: TGTGCCAGCAGTTACGGGCGTCTGGGCGGCTACACCTTC. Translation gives CASSYGRLGGYTF.

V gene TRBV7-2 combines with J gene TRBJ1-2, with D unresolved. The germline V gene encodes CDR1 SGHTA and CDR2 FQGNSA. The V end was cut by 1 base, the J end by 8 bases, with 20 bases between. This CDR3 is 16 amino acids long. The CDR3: CASSLGSDFQSGGYTF. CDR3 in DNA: TGTGCCAGCAGCTTAGGCTCCGACTTTCAATCGGGGGGCTACACCTTC.

CDR3 sequence: CASSLGRKNEQFF. The CDR3, as DNA: TGTGCCAGCAGTTTAGGGCGAAAGAATGAGCAGTTCTTC. The chain joins TRBV12-3 or TRBV12-4 to TRBJ2-1, with D hard to call. This CDR3 region has 13 residues. Trimming took 1 base from V and 7 from J, leaving 8 bases between them.

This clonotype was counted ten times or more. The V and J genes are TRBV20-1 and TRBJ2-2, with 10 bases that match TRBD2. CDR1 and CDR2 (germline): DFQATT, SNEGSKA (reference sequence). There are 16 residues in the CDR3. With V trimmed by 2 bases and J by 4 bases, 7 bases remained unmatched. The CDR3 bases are TGCAGTGCTAGAACTCCGGGACTAGCGCGCACCGGGGAGCTGTTTTTT. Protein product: CSARTPGLARTGELFF.

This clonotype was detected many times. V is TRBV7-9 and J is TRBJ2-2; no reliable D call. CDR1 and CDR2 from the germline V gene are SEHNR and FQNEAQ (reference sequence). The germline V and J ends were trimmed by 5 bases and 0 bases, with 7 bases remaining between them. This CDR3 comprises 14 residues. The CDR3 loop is CASSPTSNTGELFF. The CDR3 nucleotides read TGTGCCAGCAGCCCGACATCGAACACCGGGGAGCTGTTTTTT.

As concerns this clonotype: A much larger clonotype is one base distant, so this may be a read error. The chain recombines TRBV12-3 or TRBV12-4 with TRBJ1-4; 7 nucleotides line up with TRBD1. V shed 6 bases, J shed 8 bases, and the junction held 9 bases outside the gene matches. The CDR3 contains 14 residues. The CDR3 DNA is TGTGCCAGCAGCCCCGGACAGGATAAAGAAAAACTGTTTTTT. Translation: CASSPGQDKEKLFF.

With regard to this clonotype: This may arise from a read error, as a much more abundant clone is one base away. The CDR3 spells CASSHMTGEHNEKLFF. In nucleotides, the CDR3 is TGTGCCAGCAGCCATATGACAGGGGAGCATAATGAAAAACTGTTTTTT. This chain links TRBV7-9 with TRBJ1-4; 8 nucleotides match TRBD1. The germline CDR1 and CDR2 sequences are SEHNR and FQNEAQ (reference sequence). The CDR3 runs to 16 residues. The J segment lost 4 bases and the V segment lost 5 bases, leaving 9 bases of the junction unmatched.

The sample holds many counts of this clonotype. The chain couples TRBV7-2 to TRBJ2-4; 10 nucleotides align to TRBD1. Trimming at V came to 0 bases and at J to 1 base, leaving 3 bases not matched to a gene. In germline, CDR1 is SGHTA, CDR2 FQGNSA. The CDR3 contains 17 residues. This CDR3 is CASSLAQGQGAKNIQYF. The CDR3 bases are TGTGCCAGCAGCTTAGCGCAGGGACAGGGGGCCAAAAACATTCAGTACTTC.

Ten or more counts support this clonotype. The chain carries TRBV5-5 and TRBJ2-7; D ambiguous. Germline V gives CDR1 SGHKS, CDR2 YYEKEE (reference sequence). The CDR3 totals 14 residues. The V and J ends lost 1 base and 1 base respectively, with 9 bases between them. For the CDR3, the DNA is TGTGCCAGCAGCTTGTTGTCTGCATCCTACGAGCAGTACGTC. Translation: CASSLLSASYEQYV.

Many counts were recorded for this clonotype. The CDR3 protein is CATSDSLAGETQYF. The CDR3 DNA reads as TGTGCCACCAGTGATTCTCTAGCCGGCGAGACCCAGTACTTC. The V gene is TRBV24-1, the J gene TRBJ2-5; maybe TRBD2 (5 bases). Germline V CDR1 and CDR2: KGHDR, SFDVKD. The CDR3 has 14 amino acids. Trimming left V 2 bases short and J 5 bases short, with 11 bases between.

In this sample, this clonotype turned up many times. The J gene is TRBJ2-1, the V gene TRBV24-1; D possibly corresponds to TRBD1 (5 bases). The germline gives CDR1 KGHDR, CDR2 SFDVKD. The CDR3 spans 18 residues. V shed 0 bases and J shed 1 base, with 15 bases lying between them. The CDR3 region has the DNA TGTGCCACCAGTGATTTGCAGGCAGGGCCATCTTCCTACAATGAGCAGTTCTTC. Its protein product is CATSDLQAGPSSYNEQFF.

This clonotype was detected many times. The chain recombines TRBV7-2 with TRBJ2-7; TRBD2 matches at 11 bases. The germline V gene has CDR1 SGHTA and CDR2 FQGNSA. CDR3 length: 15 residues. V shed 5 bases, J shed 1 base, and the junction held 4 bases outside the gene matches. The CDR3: CASSRGTSGSYEQYF. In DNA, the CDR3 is TGTGCCAGCAGCAGGGGGACTAGCGGATCCTACGAGCAGTACTTC.

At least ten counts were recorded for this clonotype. DNA of the CDR3: TGTGCCAGCAGGGGGCTAGCGGGGGGGCCAGATACGCAGTATTTT. The encoded protein is CASRGLAGGPDTQYF. V usage is TRBV28 and J usage is TRBJ2-3, with TRBD2 matching over 12 bases. V lost 6 bases, J lost 4 bases, and 5 bases stayed unmatched. CDR1 is MDHEN, CDR2 SYDVKM, per germline. The CDR3 has 15 amino acids.

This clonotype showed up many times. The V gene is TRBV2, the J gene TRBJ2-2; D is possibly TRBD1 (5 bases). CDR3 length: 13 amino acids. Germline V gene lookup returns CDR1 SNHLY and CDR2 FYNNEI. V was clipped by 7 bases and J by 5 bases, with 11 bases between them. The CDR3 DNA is TGTGCCAGCATAGGGGCAGGGACCGGGGAGCTGTTTTTT. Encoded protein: CASIGAGTGELFF.

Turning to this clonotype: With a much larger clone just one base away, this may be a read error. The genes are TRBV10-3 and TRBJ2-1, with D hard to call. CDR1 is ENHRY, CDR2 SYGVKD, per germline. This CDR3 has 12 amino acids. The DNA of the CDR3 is TGTGCCTCAATAAGCTCCTACAATGAGCTGTTCTTC. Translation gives CASISSYNELFF.

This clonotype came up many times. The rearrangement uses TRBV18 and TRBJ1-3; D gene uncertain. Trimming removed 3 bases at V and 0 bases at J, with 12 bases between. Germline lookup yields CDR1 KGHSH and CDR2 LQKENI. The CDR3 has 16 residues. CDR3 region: CASSPSQMNSGNTIYF. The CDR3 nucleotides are TGTGCCAGCTCACCTTCTCAGATGAACTCTGGAAACACCATATATTTT.

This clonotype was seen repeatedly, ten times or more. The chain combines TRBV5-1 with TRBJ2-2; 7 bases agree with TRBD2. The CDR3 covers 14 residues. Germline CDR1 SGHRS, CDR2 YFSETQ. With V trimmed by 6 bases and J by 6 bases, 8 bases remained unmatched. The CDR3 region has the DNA TGCGCCAGCAAAGGGGACTACCAATCCGGGGAGCTGTTTTTT. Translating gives CASKGDYQSGELFF.

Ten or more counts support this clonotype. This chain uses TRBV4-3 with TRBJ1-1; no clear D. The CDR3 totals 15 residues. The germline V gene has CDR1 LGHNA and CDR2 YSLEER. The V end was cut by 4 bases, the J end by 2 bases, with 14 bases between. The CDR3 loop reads CASSLTNGLNTEAFF. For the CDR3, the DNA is TGCGCCAGCAGCCTGACGAATGGACTTAACACTGAAGCTTTCTTT.

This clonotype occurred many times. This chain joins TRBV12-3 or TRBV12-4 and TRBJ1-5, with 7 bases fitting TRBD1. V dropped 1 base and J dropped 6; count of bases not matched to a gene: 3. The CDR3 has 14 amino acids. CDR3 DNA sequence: TGTGCCAGCAGTTTAGGACAGGGAAGTCAGCCCCAGCATTTT. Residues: CASSLGQGSQPQHF.

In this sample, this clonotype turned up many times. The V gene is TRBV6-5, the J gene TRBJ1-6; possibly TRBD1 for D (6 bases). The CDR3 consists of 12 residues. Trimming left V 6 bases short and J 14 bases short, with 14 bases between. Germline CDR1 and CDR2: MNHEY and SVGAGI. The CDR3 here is CASSLQGTSLHF. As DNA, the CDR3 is TGTGCCAGCAGCCTACAGGGTACGTCCCTCCACTTT.

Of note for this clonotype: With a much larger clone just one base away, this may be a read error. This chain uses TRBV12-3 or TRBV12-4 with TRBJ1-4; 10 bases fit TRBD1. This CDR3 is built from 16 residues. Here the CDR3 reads CASSPTGGQSGEKLIF. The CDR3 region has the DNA TGTGCCAGCAGTCCGACAGGGGGCCAAAGTGGTGAAAAACTGATTTTT.

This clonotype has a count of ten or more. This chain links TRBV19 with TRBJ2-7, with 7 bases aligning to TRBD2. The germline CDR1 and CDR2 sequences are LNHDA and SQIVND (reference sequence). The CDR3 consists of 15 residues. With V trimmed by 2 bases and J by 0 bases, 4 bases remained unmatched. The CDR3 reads CASSILADSSYEQYF. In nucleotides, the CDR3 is TGTGCCAGTAGTATACTAGCGGATAGCTCCTACGAGCAGTACTTC.

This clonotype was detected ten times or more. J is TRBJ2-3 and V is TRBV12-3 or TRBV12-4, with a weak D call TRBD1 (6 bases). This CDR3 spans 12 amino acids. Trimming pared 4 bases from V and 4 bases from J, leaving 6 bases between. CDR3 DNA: TGTGCCAGCAGTTGGGGGCCAGATACGCAGTATTTT. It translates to CASSWGPDTQYF.